This TCR beta chain was observed in a study of shared clonotypes between healthy human individuals. Naive CD4+ cells were CD45RA-selected; the remaining cells were memory. Measured with immunoSEQ multiplex PCR; TCRdb has only the in-frame clones, and not every one. The sample holds some 1 million clones, roughly 80% seen once. The ends lost 5 bases at V and 3 bases at J; junction bases unmatched: 1. The CDR3 covers 12 residues. Germline values: CDR1 SGHRS, CDR2 YFSETQ. The rearrangement uses TRBV5-1 and TRBJ2-7; 8 bases line up with TRBD2. Sequencing input: memory CD4+ T cells sorted from blood. Indicated subset: CD45RA-negative fraction. The clonotype originates from a man between 18 and 29 years old in good health. The CDR3 sequence is CASRLAGYEQYF. The CDR3 DNA is TGCGCCAGCAGGCTAGCGGGCTACGAGCAGTACTTC.